This entry lists 10 T cell receptor beta chains sequenced from one sample in a study of post-analysis software for immune sequencing data. Findings and limits, study-wide: Elevated frequency relative to controls characterized roughly five TRBV segments in patients, TRBV5-6, TRBV5-1 and TRBV20-1 among them.

Researchers reported that TCR beta cDNA libraries carried unique molecular identifiers. TCRdb processed the PCR reads anew with MiXCR; each CDR3 protein has one entry. The sample contains hundreds of thousands of distinct CDR3 sequences, roughly 45% of which appear only once. Antigens of these TCRs are unknown. Material: blood. All receptors derive from a girl aged 5-17 years with multiple sclerosis.

This clonotype was detected ten times or more. The chain employs TRBV20-1 and TRBJ2-5; D ambiguous. The V gene lost 1 base and the J gene lost 2 bases, with 5 bases spanning the gap. Per the germline V gene, CDR1 is DFQATT and CDR2 is SNEGSKA (reference sequence). This CDR3 has 12 amino acids. In nucleotides, the CDR3 is TGCAGTGCTAGAGCCCTGCAAGAGACCCAGTACTTC. Its translation is CSARALQETQYF.

This clonotype was detected only a few times. The chain combines TRBV12-3 or TRBV12-4 with TRBJ2-7, with D perhaps matching TRBD2 (7 bases). V gave up 3 bases and J gave up 7 bases, with 16 bases separating them. There are 14 residues in the CDR3. In DNA, the CDR3 is TGTGCCAGCAGTTTGGGGGGGGCCTACAATGAGCAGTACTTC. Its protein is CASSLGGAYNEQYF.

The rearrangement links TRBV4-1 to TRBJ2-7; 9 bases match TRBD1. The CDR3 is made up of 18 amino acids. The junction had 17 bases not matched to a gene; V was cut back by 2 bases and J by 6 bases. The V gene's germline CDR1 is MGHRA and CDR2 YSYEKL. The CDR3 nucleotides are TGCGCCAGCAGCCAAAAGACCCTCCGGGACAGGGACCGTCGCGAGCAGTACTTC. This gives the protein CASSQKTLRDRDRREQYF.

V usage is TRBV5-1 and J usage is TRBJ2-7; 12 bases fit TRBD1. CDR1 and CDR2 from the germline V gene are SGHRS and YFSETQ. V dropped 1 base and J dropped 0; count of bases not matched to a gene: 8. The CDR3 extends over 18 amino acids. The CDR3, as DNA: TGCGCCAGCAGCTTGCCCGGGACAGGGGGCCCCAGCTCCTACGAGCAGTACTTC. This translates into CASSLPGTGGPSSYEQYF.

The chain is built from TRBV4-1 and TRBJ1-6; 8 nucleotides match TRBD1. Per the germline V gene, CDR1 is MGHRA and CDR2 is YSYEKL. Trimming cost V 1 base and J 9 bases; bases outside gene matches: 2. CDR3 length equals 14 residues. CDR3 protein: CASSQADRVSPLHF. The CDR3 nucleotides read TGCGCCAGCAGCCAAGCGGACAGGGTTTCACCCCTCCACTTT.

The chain joins TRBV5-1 to TRBJ2-1; TRBD2 aligns across 9 bases. Germline assignment: CDR1 SGHRS and CDR2 YFSETQ. The ends lost 0 bases at V and 9 bases at J; junction bases unmatched: 10. The CDR3 runs to 16 residues. CDR3 DNA sequence: TGCGCCAGCAGCTTGGCGCAGCGGGGGGTGGTCGCTGAGCAGTTCTTC. Translated, it gives CASSLAQRGVVAEQFF.

The genes are TRBV5-1 and TRBJ2-1, with D unclear. From germline, CDR1 is SGHRS and CDR2 YFSETQ. The CDR3 spans 13 residues. Trimming removed 0 bases at V and 7 bases at J, with 8 bases between. The CDR3 region has the DNA TGCGCCAGCAGCTTGGCCCAGGTGAATGAGCAGTTCTTC. Residues: CASSLAQVNEQFF.

This clonotype turned up a few times. CDR3 sequence reads: CASSLGDGNTEAFF. The CDR3 nucleotides read TGCGCCAGCAGCTTGGGGGACGGTAACACTGAAGCTTTCTTT. The chain has TRBV5-1 and TRBJ1-1; tentative D call: TRBD1 (5 bases). Trimming took off 0 bases at V and 2 bases at J, with 8 bases between the two ends. Germline V CDR1 and CDR2: SGHRS, YFSETQ. The CDR3 is made up of 14 amino acids.

The CDR3 sequence is CASSRGGQGLNIQYF. The CDR3 DNA reads as TGTGCCAGCAGTCGCGGGGGACAGGGGTTAAACATTCAGTACTTC. This chain uses TRBV12-3 or TRBV12-4 with TRBJ2-4; 10 bases align to TRBD1. The CDR3 runs to 15 residues. Unmatched junction bases numbered 7, after V lost 5 bases and J lost 6 bases.

The chain combines TRBV29-1 with TRBJ1-1; D not resolved. The CDR3 runs to 13 residues. The germline CDR1 and CDR2 sequences are SQVTM and ANQGSEA. V was clipped by 1 base and J by 0 bases, with 6 bases between them. For the CDR3, the DNA is TGCAGCGTTGAAGGAGTCATGAACACTGAAGCTTTCTTT. It translates to CSVEGVMNTEAFF.